What follows is one T cell receptor (beta chain) and its context. What it recognizes is unknown. Alongside a J-beta primer mix, a sample-barcoded 5' primer served in a second PCR lasting about 7 to 12 cycles. The authors tagged each cDNA molecule using a template-switch adaptor with 12 random nucleotides. TCRdb re-called the 5' RACE reads through MiXCR, storing one row per CDR3 protein. The table shows roughly 800,000 distinct CDR3 sequences, with under 30% occurring only once. This sample was taken from a study of blood T cells in healthy people across ages. Findings and caveats of the study: Estimates based on one million T cells were treated as lower bounds. Roughly linear declines in TCR beta diversity per million T cells occurred with age.

The CDR3 consists of 13 residues. Trimming removed 6 bases from V and 4 bases from J; junction bases left unmatched: 5. The data also belong to a second study, concerning T cells of mothers and their children. That paper states: Compared with unrelated pairs, related mother-child pairs had slightly higher, non-significant overlap.

The origin of this receptor is a boy aged 5-17 years in good health. The sequenced material came from blood. The rearrangement uses TRBV12-3 or TRBV12-4 and TRBJ2-5; 7 positions agree with TRBD1. For the CDR3, the DNA is TGTGCCAGCAGCCGCCGGGACAGAGAGACCCAGTACTTC. Translated, it gives CASSRRDRETQYF.